These T cell receptor beta chains were read from a single sample in a study of blood T cells in healthy people across ages. MiXCR, applied by TCRdb to the 5' RACE reads, yields one record per CDR3 protein. The top ten hold roughly 2% of the sample, which has 1.5 million to 2 million distinct CDR3 sequences, around 50% seen once. Sequences were obtained from blood. All receptors come from a middle-aged woman in good health. Both conserved end residues are part of each CDR3. A D gene is named only where the DNA matches it firmly. Rows give clone size only sometimes, using once, few, many, or a class for an expanded clone.

TRBJ1-1 | TRBV12-3/TRBV12-4 | NA | NA | CASSELPFTEAFF
TRBJ2-1 | TRBV4-1 | once | TRBD2 | CASTLEPGGYEQFF
TRBJ1-1 | TRBV25-1 | NA | NA | CASNHRADTEAFF
TRBJ2-4 | TRBV29-1 | NA | NA | CSVESRQEKAKNIQYF
NA | TRBV6-6 | NA | NA | CASSSVEAGEQYF
TRBJ2-6 | TRBV5-1 | NA | NA | CASSQQATGANVLTF
NA | TRBV11-1 | once | NA | CASSLSDMGARETQYF
TRBJ2-6 | TRBV28 | NA | NA | CASSFYVHRGSGANVLTF
TRBJ1-5 | TRBV21-1 | NA | NA | CASSQQRGTDNQPQHF
TRBJ2-5 | TRBV20-1 | NA | TRBD1 | CSASFGTGLYGQYF
TRBJ2-1 | TRBV28 | NA | NA | CASRLIWASEGYNEQFF
TRBJ2-7 | TRBV6-6 | NA | TRBD1 | CAAPPAPDRGSYEQYF
TRBJ2-1 | TRBV6-1 | NA | NA | CASSELEGTVYNEQFF
TRBJ2-7 | TRBV4-3 | few | TRBD2 | CASSPTGRAGGSIEQYF
TRBJ2-1 | TRBV27 | few | NA | CASSLLSGGLYNEQFF
TRBJ1-5 | TRBV12-3/TRBV12-4 | NA | NA | CASSRASEWAQHF
TRBJ2-3 | TRBV13 | NA | TRBD2 | CAVASGGSTDTQYF
TRBJ2-1 | TRBV12-3/TRBV12-4 | once | NA | CASSNLDKYNEQFF
TRBJ2-7 | TRBV6-2/TRBV6-3 | NA | NA | CASGRQGLTASVSYEQYF
TRBJ1-2 | TRBV29-1 | few | TRBD1 | CSVALRGRGQGRYGYTF
TRBJ2-1 | TRBV2 | many | TRBD2 | CASSEELAVGEQFF
TRBJ1-2 | TRBV6-1 | NA | NA | CASSVDLTYGYTF
TRBJ1-5 | TRBV7-2 | NA | NA | CASSSDIHEQPQHF
TRBJ2-5 | TRBV7-2 | NA | TRBD2 | CASSLTSGYQETQYF
TRBJ2-5 | TRBV6-1 | once | NA | CASSEAVLTQYF
TRBJ1-1 | TRBV12-3/TRBV12-4 | NA | NA | CASSNLGGSEAFF
TRBJ2-1 | TRBV6-1 | NA | TRBD2 | CASTLPTELGPTSGDINEQFF
TRBJ2-5 | TRBV12-3/TRBV12-4 | NA | TRBD1 | CASKSRTGIFQETQYF
TRBJ2-4 | TRBV9 | few | TRBD2 | CASSSSSRGDAKNIQYF
TRBJ1-2 | TRBV25-1 | NA | NA | CASSDFGGRYGYTF
TRBJ2-3 | TRBV5-1 | NA | NA | CASSSAAGPDTQYF
TRBJ2-1 | TRBV29-1 | NA | NA | CSVRTEETQFF
TRBJ2-5 | TRBV12-3/TRBV12-4 | few | TRBD1 | CASTLDREGETQYF
TRBJ1-6 | TRBV14 | NA | NA | CASSQDYYSPLHF
TRBJ2-7 | TRBV27 | few | NA | CASATWIGYEQYF
TRBJ2-5 | TRBV13 | few | TRBD2 | CASSYGLAGEQLETQYF
TRBJ1-4 | TRBV20-1 | NA | NA | CSASRASREKLFF
TRBJ1-5 | TRBV28 | NA | NA | CASSCPGNQPQHF
TRBJ2-1 | TRBV20-1 | few | NA | CSAEYNEQFF
TRBJ1-5 | TRBV3-1 | few | NA | CASSQDLAQPQHF
TRBJ2-3 | TRBV5-1 | NA | NA | CASSVEKPQDTQYF